This passage covers 27 T cell receptor beta chains from one sample sequenced in a study of CXCR3-negative and CXCR3-positive naive CD8 T cells. Notes on the study in general: CXCR3-expressing naive cells carried TRB CDR3s more hydrophobic than those of CXCR3-negative naive cells.

No antigens are known for them. TRB cDNA libraries were made by UMI-labeled 5' RACE. Following a re-call of the 5' RACE reads, TCRdb has one entry per CDR3 protein and lacks DNA. Here the sample table reports about 84,000 distinct CDR3 sequences. Sequencing used naive CXCR3+ CD8+ T cells from blood. Sample subset: CD45RO-CCR7+CD27+CD95- naive CD8+ T cells expressing CXCR3 (TNR3+). The origin of the receptors is a human donor in good health. Some clones in this sample may be carry-over from other donors' samples.

The chain uses TRBV6-5 and TRBJ2-7; TCRdb lists TRBD2, though no DNA is available to test this call. In germline, CDR1 is MNHEY, CDR2 SVGAGI. This CDR3 is built from 17 residues. The CDR3 reads CASLGSATGLHTYEQYF.

V is TRBV6-1 and J is TRBJ2-7; TCRdb calls TRBD1, which cannot be checked without DNA. The germline V gene encodes CDR1 MNHNS and CDR2 SASEGT. The CDR3 spans 13 residues. The chain's CDR3 is CAVEKGHPYEQYF.

The chain has TRBV24-1 and TRBJ2-5. The CDR3 is made up of 13 amino acids. The germline CDR1 and CDR2 sequences are KGHDR and SFDVKD. The CDR3 loop is CATRSTQQETQYF.

The chain is built from TRBV5-1 and TRBJ2-3; TCRdb indicates TRBD1, and absent DNA this call remains unverified. The length of the CDR3 is 15 residues. CDR1 and CDR2 (germline): SGHRS, YFSETQ. The CDR3 sequence is CASSLIGGQTDTQYF.

The CDR3 loop is CAISDVTSGGDRDTQYF. The chain joins TRBV10-3 to TRBJ2-3; the TCRdb D gene call, TRBD2, has no DNA to confirm it. The CDR3 contains 17 residues. Germline V gives CDR1 ENHRY, CDR2 SYGVKD.

This rearrangement joins TRBV20-1 to TRBJ1-5. This CDR3 has 14 residues. CDR1 DFQATT and CDR2 SNEGSKA come from the germline V gene (reference sequence). This CDR3 is CSAREAGWGQPQHF.

The rearrangement links TRBV7-6 to TRBJ2-1; the D gene TCRdb calls, TRBD2, cannot be checked with no DNA. The CDR3 length is 15 residues. Germline CDR1 SGHVS, CDR2 FNYEAQ. This chain's CDR3 is CASSDPGLEVNEQFF.

The chain employs TRBV7-9 and TRBJ1-4; TCRdb's D call of TRBD1 is untestable without DNA. Germline-derived CDR1 and CDR2 are SEHNR and FQNEAQ (reference sequence). The CDR3 has 14 amino acids. The CDR3 loop is CASKFQGFGEKLFF.

The chain links TRBV24-1 to TRBJ2-2; TCRdb gives TRBD2 as the D gene, but with no DNA this cannot be confirmed. Germline V gene lookup returns CDR1 KGHDR and CDR2 SFDVKD. The CDR3 is made up of 15 amino acids. The CDR3 reads CATRGLAGSTGELFF.

The rearrangement links TRBV29-1 to TRBJ1-4; TCRdb reports TRBD1, a call that lacks DNA to check it against. The CDR3 length is 16 residues. The germline V gene has CDR1 SQVTM and CDR2 ANQGSEA. CDR3 protein: CSVEVEGQGVPDGLFF.

The chain carries TRBV12-3 or TRBV12-4 and TRBJ2-5; as DNA is missing, the TRBD1 call by TCRdb cannot be tested. The CDR3 totals 13 residues. The CDR3: CASQTGLQETQYF.

CDR3 protein: CASSLASVAGGPPGQSSYNEQFF. The chain is built from TRBV7-9 and TRBJ2-1; absent DNA, TCRdb's TRBD2 call cannot be checked. The CDR3 totals 23 residues. The V gene's germline CDR1 is SEHNR and CDR2 FQNEAQ (reference sequence).

The V and J genes are TRBV4-1 and TRBJ2-1. Germline V gene lookup returns CDR1 MGHRA and CDR2 YSYEKL. The CDR3 runs 11 residues. CDR3: CASSQDSEQFF.

V gene TRBV11-3 combines with J gene TRBJ2-2. Germline CDR1 reads SGHNT; CDR2 reads YENEEA. The CDR3 contains 14 residues. The CDR3 sequence: CASSFYMGTGELFF.

This chain joins TRBV5-4 and TRBJ1-1. Germline lookup yields CDR1 SGHNT and CDR2 YYREEE (reference sequence). The CDR3 has 13 amino acids. CDR3 protein: CASSEAPSDEAFF.

The V call is TRBV7-9, the J call TRBJ2-5; the TCRdb D gene call, TRBD2, has no DNA to confirm it. Germline V lookup: CDR1 SEHNR, CDR2 FQNEAQ (reference sequence). The CDR3 extends over 15 amino acids. The CDR3 loop is CASSFGTSGQETQYF.

The rearrangement uses TRBV7-2 and TRBJ2-7; TCRdb selects TRBD1, and the lack of DNA leaves this call unchecked. The CDR3 extends over 15 amino acids. CDR1 is SGHTA and CDR2 is FQGNSA in the germline V gene. This chain's CDR3 is CASSPRTVPLYEQYF.

The chain is built from TRBV5-5 and TRBJ2-7; as DNA is missing, the TRBD1 call by TCRdb cannot be tested. The CDR3 spans 14 residues. The germline gives CDR1 SGHKS, CDR2 YYEKEE (reference sequence). CDR3 loop: CASIRGQGSYEQYF.

This chain connects TRBV7-6 to TRBJ2-1; the TRBD2 assignment by TCRdb is unverifiable without DNA. From germline, CDR1 is SGHVS and CDR2 FNYEAQ. CDR3 length: 15 residues. CDR3: CASSPPAVSYNEQFF.

The chain employs TRBV5-1 and TRBJ2-2. CDR3 length equals 16 residues. The germline V gene encodes CDR1 SGHRS and CDR2 YFSETQ. The CDR3 region is CASSPDSSMRTGELFF.

The chain combines TRBV28 with TRBJ2-7; the TRBD2 assignment by TCRdb is unverifiable without DNA. Germline assignment: CDR1 MDHEN and CDR2 SYDVKM. This CDR3 is 13 amino acids long. CDR3 sequence: CASSGLAGFEQYF. The full variable domain, in which reference TRBV28 and TRBJ2-7 provide the parts outside the CDR3, is DVKVTQSSRYLVKRTGEKVFLECVQDMDHENMFWYRQDPGLGLRLIYFSYDVKMKEKGDIPEGYSVSREKKERFSLILESASTNQTSMYLCASSGLAGFEQYFGPGTRLTVT.

The genes are TRBV5-1 and TRBJ2-7; the D call from TCRdb, TRBD2, cannot be confirmed without DNA. Germline loops: CDR1 SGHRS, CDR2 YFSETQ. The CDR3 length is 16 residues. CDR3: CASSFASGEYVYEQYF.

The rearrangement joins TRBV5-6 to TRBJ2-1; TCRdb gives TRBD1 as the D gene, but with no DNA this cannot be confirmed. The CDR3 extends over 19 amino acids. In germline, CDR1 is SGHDT, CDR2 YYEEEE. CDR3 loop: CASSHWTSGGSPPNNEQFF.

The chain couples TRBV27 to TRBJ1-5; the D gene TCRdb calls, TRBD1, cannot be checked with no DNA. The CDR3 has 15 amino acids. Germline V gene data show CDR1 as MNHEY and CDR2 as SMNVEV (reference sequence). This chain's CDR3 is CASSPGTGGNQPQHF.

This chain uses TRBV29-1 with TRBJ2-1; the TRBD2 assignment by TCRdb is unverifiable without DNA. CDR1 SQVTM and CDR2 ANQGSEA come from the germline V gene. The CDR3 runs 17 residues. CDR3 residues: CSVVGLGSGHSYNEQFF.

This chain joins TRBV27 and TRBJ2-1; the TRBD2 assignment by TCRdb is unverifiable without DNA. CDR3 length: 16 residues. Germline assignment: CDR1 MNHEY and CDR2 SMNVEV (reference sequence). CDR3 protein: CASSPRDFSSYNEQFF.

The V call is TRBV4-1, the J call TRBJ1-4. The CDR3 contains 15 residues. Germline CDR1 is MGHRA and CDR2 is YSYEKL. CDR3 in amino acids: CASSQDVGSNEKLFF.